The clone carrying this TCR beta chain was seen a single time. CDR3 length: 15 amino acids. Trimming stripped 4 bases from V and 0 bases from J, with 11 bases between. CDR1 is SGHDT, CDR2 YYEEEE, per germline. The data belong to a study of PD-L1 blockade in urothelial cancer. Time point described: pretreatment peripheral blood. The protocol was immunoSEQ multiplex PCR, while the TCRdb copy is restricted to in-frame clones and leaves out a portion. The table records around 60,000 clones, 80% to 85% of them present only once. This chain connects TRBV5-6 to TRBJ1-3; tentative D call: TRBD1 (6 bases). This sequence originates from a man aged 65-85 years with urothelial cancer. Sequences were derived from PBMCs, sampled around atezolizumab (anti-PD-L1) treatment. This chain's CDR3 is CASSPGDGSGNTIYF. The CDR3 DNA is TGTGCCAGCAGCCCAGGGGACGGCTCTGGAAACACCATATATTTT.